Listed below are T cell receptor beta chains from one sample, sequenced in a study of response to subunit inactivated influenza vaccine. TCRdb passed the RT-PCR reads through MiXCR, listing each CDR3 protein once. The sample yields roughly 760,000 distinct CDR3 sequences, approximately 21% seen once. The sample consisted of PBMCs from blood, taken 4 to 6 days after vaccination. The receptor source for this set is a man aged 50 to 60 who received an inactivated influenza vaccine. Each CDR3 is given with its conserved first and last residue. Fields, in order: V gene, J gene, D gene, clone size, CDR3 DNA, CDR3 protein. A D gene is named only where the DNA matches it firmly. Only some rows state a clone size, as once, few, many or a class for expanded clones.

V gene: TRBV2; J gene: TRBJ2-1; D gene: NA; clone size: many; CDR3 DNA: TGTGCCAGCAGGATCGGGACTTACAATGAGCAGTTCTTC; CDR3 protein: CASRIGTYNEQFF
V gene: TRBV6-1; J gene: TRBJ1-5; D gene: TRBD1; clone size: few; CDR3 DNA: TGTGCCAGCAGTGGAGGGACAGGTCGGCAGCCCCAGCATTTT; CDR3 protein: CASSGGTGRQPQHF
V gene: TRBV4-2; J gene: TRBJ2-3; D gene: NA; clone size: many; CDR3 DNA: TGTGCCAGCAGCCAAGGGCCATACGCGGATACGCAGTATTTT; CDR3 protein: CASSQGPYADTQYF
V gene: TRBV27; J gene: TRBJ2-5; D gene: TRBD2; clone size: once; CDR3 DNA: TGTGCCAGCAGTTTATCTTCCAGCGGGGGAGAGACCCAGTACTTC; CDR3 protein: CASSLSSSGGETQYF
V gene: TRBV15; J gene: TRBJ2-7; D gene: TRBD1; clone size: NA; CDR3 DNA: TGTGCCACCAGCGCGGACAGGGGGTACGAGCAGTACTTC; CDR3 protein: CATSADRGYEQYF
V gene: TRBV5-6; J gene: TRBJ2-7; D gene: TRBD1; clone size: few; CDR3 DNA: TGTGCCAGCAGCTTCCCAGGGGGCCCCTACGAGCAGTACTTC; CDR3 protein: CASSFPGGPYEQYF
V gene: TRBV6-5; J gene: TRBJ2-2; D gene: NA; clone size: once; CDR3 DNA: TGTGCCAGCAGTCAGCCGGGGTACACCGGGGAGCTGTTTTTT; CDR3 protein: CASSQPGYTGELFF
V gene: TRBV4-3; J gene: TRBJ2-3; D gene: NA; clone size: NA; CDR3 DNA: TGCGCCAGCAGCCAAGCGGCTCGCACAGATACGCAGTATTTT; CDR3 protein: CASSQAARTDTQYF
V gene: TRBV28; J gene: TRBJ1-5; D gene: NA; clone size: once; CDR3 DNA: TGTGCCAGCAGTTTATTAGAGGATAGTCAGCCCCAGCATTTT; CDR3 protein: CASSLLEDSQPQHF
V gene: TRBV20-1; J gene: TRBJ1-1; D gene: NA; clone size: few; CDR3 DNA: TGCAGTGCTATTGAGGGGGGTGACTACACTGAAGCTTTCTTT; CDR3 protein: CSAIEGGDYTEAFF
V gene: TRBV10-3; J gene: TRBJ2-3; D gene: NA; clone size: NA; CDR3 DNA: TGTGCCATCAGTGATGGGGGGACGCAGTATTTT; CDR3 protein: CAISDGGTQYF
V gene: TRBV20-1; J gene: TRBJ2-5; D gene: TRBD2; clone size: few; CDR3 DNA: TGCAGTGCTAGTAGATGGCGGGGGGATCAAGAGACCCAGTACTTC; CDR3 protein: CSASRWRGDQETQYF
V gene: TRBV7-2; J gene: TRBJ2-2; D gene: TRBD2; clone size: few; CDR3 DNA: TGTGCCAGCAGCCCACGGACTAGCGGGTATGAGGAGCTGTTTTTT; CDR3 protein: CASSPRTSGYEELFF
V gene: TRBV3-1; J gene: TRBJ2-7; D gene: TRBD1; clone size: few; CDR3 DNA: TGTGCCAGCAGCCAAGGGACAGGGCGCAACGAGCAGTACTTC; CDR3 protein: CASSQGTGRNEQYF
V gene: TRBV27; J gene: TRBJ2-3; D gene: TRBD2; clone size: few; CDR3 DNA: TGTGCCAGCAGTTTATTGGGACTAGCGGGAGGAGGCACAGATACGCAGTATTTT; CDR3 protein: CASSLLGLAGGGTDTQYF
V gene: TRBV5-4; J gene: TRBJ2-1; D gene: TRBD2; clone size: NA; CDR3 DNA: TGTGCCAGCAGCTTCGGAGCGGGGGGGCCTTTCAATGAGCAGTTCTTC; CDR3 protein: CASSFGAGGPFNEQFF
V gene: TRBV9; J gene: TRBJ2-2; D gene: NA; clone size: few; CDR3 DNA: TGTGCCAGCAGCGTAGTGTTGAGCACCGGGGAGCTGTTTTTT; CDR3 protein: CASSVVLSTGELFF
V gene: TRBV5-1; J gene: TRBJ2-1; D gene: NA; clone size: few; CDR3 DNA: TGCGCCAGCAGAGGGAGTTCGAGCAATGAGCAGTTCTTC; CDR3 protein: CASRGSSSNEQFF
V gene: TRBV20-1; J gene: TRBJ2-3; D gene: TRBD2; clone size: NA; CDR3 DNA: TGCAGTGCTAGAATTGTAGCGGGACGGATACTGCGTAGTACGCAGTATTTT; CDR3 protein: CSARIVAGRILRSTQYF
V gene: TRBV12-3/TRBV12-4; J gene: TRBJ2-1; D gene: NA; clone size: many; CDR3 DNA: TGTGCCAGCAGCTCTTCAGGAGGGAGCTACAATGAGCAGTTCTTC; CDR3 protein: CASSSSGGSYNEQFF
V gene: TRBV25-1; J gene: TRBJ2-1; D gene: TRBD2; clone size: NA; CDR3 DNA: TGTGCCAGCAGTGATGAAGCGGGAGGTCGTCGCAATGAGCAGTTCTTC; CDR3 protein: CASSDEAGGRRNEQFF
V gene: TRBV12-3/TRBV12-4; J gene: TRBJ1-2; D gene: NA; clone size: few; CDR3 DNA: TGTGCCAGCAGACGGACCCAGGACATAAACTATGGCTACACCTTC; CDR3 protein: CASRRTQDINYGYTF